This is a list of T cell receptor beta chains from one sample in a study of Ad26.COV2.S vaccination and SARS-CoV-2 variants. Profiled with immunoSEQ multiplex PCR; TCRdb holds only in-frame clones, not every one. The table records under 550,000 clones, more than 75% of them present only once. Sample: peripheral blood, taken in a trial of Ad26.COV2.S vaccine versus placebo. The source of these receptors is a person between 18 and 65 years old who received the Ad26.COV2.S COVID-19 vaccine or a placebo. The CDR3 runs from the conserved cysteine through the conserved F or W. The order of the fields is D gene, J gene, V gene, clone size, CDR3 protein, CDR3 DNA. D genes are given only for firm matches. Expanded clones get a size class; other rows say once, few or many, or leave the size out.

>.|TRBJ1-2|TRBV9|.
CASNRPNYGYTF
TGTGCCAGCAACAGACCTAACTATGGCTACACCTTC
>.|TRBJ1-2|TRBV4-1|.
CASSHHPDNYGYTF
TGCGCCAGCAGCCATCACCCAGATAACTATGGCTACACCTTC
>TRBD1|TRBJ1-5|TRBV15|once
CATSDPGQFNQPQHF
TGTGCCACCAGCGATCCGGGACAGTTCAATCAGCCCCAGCATTTT
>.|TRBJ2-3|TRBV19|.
CASSIDGEPDTQYF
TGTGCCAGTAGTATAGATGGGGAGCCAGATACGCAGTATTTT
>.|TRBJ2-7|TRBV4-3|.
CASSLGRESSYEQYF
TGCGCCAGCAGCCTAGGACGGGAGAGCTCCTACGAGCAGTACTTC
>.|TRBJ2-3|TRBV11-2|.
CASSLDRTPTQYF
TGTGCCAGCAGCTTAGACCGGACCCCCACGCAGTATTTT
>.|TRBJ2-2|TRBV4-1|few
CASYEQITGELFF
TGCGCCAGCTATGAACAGATAACCGGGGAGCTGTTTTTT
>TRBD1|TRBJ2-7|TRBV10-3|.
CAISPDQDRVYEQYF
TGTGCCATCAGTCCTGATCAGGACAGGGTTTACGAGCAGTACTTC
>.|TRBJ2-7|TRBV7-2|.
CASSLDPGLGEQYF
TGTGCCAGCAGCTTAGATCCGGGCCTGGGGGAGCAGTACTTC
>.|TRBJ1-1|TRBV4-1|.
CASSHKGLGSTEAFF
TGCGCCAGCAGTCATAAGGGGCTTGGTTCCACTGAAGCTTTCTTT
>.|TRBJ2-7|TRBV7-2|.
CASSTGQSGYEQYF
TGTGCCAGCAGCACCGGACAATCGGGCTACGAGCAGTACTTC
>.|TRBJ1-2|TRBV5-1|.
CASSFRPDRSVPPLLGYTF
TGCGCCAGCAGCTTTAGGCCAGACAGGTCGGTTCCCCCACTTCTTGGCTACACCTTC
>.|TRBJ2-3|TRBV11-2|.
CASSLEVGGTSTDTQYF
TGTGCCAGCAGCTTAGAAGTGGGCGGGACTAGCACAGATACGCAGTATTTT
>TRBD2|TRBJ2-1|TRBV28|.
CASSLLGGGAVNEQFF
TGTGCCAGCAGTTTATTGGGCGGGGGGGCCGTGAATGAGCAGTTCTTC
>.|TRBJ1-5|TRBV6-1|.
CASSDRELNNQPQHF
TGTGCCAGCAGTGACAGGGAATTGAACAATCAGCCCCAGCATTTT
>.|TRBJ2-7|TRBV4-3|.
CASSQGVFEDEQYF
TGCGCCAGCAGCCAAGGTGTATTCGAGGACGAGCAGTACTTC
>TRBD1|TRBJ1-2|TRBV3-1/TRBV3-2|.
CASSLYRDRGKIYGYTF
TGTGCCAGCAGCCTTTACCGGGACAGGGGAAAGATCTATGGCTACACCTTC
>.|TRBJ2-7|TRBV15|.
CATSRRGGNEQYF
TGTGCCACCAGCAGACGAGGGGGTAACGAGCAGTACTTC
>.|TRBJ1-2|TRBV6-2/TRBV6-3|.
CASSRDFGYTF
TGTGCCAGCAGTAGGGACTTTGGCTACACCTTC
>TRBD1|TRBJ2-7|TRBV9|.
CASSVTGSTEQYF
TGTGCCAGCAGCGTGACAGGGAGCACCGAGCAGTACTTC
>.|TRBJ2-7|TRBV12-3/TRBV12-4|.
CASSLGEYQYF
TGTGCCAGCAGTTTAGGGGAGTATCAGTACTTC
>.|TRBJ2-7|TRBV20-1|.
CSLRTTYEQYF
TGCAGTCTACGAACCACATACGAGCAGTACTTC
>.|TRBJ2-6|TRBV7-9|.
CASSRGTVYRSGANVLTF
TGTGCCAGCAGCCGCGGGACGGTTTACCGCTCTGGGGCCAACGTCCTGACTTTC
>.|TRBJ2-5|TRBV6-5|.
CASSDRPETQYF
TGTGCCAGCAGCGACCGTCCAGAGACCCAGTACTTC
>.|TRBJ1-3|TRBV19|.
CASSVTDYSGNTIYF
TGTGCCAGTAGTGTGACAGATTACTCTGGAAACACCATATATTTT
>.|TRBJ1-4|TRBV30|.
CAGLVGEKLFF
TGTGCCGGCTTAGTGGGGGAAAAACTGTTTTTT
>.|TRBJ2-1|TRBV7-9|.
CASSSRANEQFF
TGTGCCAGCAGCTCCAGGGCGAATGAGCAGTTCTTC
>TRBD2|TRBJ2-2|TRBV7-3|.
CASSPSPGLAGFTGELFF
TGTGCCAGCAGCCCCTCGCCGGGACTAGCGGGGTTCACCGGGGAGCTGTTTTTT
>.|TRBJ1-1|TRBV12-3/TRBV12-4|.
CASSFGEGTEAFF
TGTGCCAGCAGTTTCGGGGAGGGCACTGAAGCTTTCTTT
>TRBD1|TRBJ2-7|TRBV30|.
CAWSPLGQGDYEQYF
TGTGCCTGGAGTCCACTCGGACAGGGGGATTACGAGCAGTACTTC
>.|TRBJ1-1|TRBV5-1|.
CASSLVSGNTEAFF
TGCGCCAGCAGCTTGGTGTCGGGGAACACTGAAGCTTTCTTT
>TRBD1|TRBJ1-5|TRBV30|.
CAWQGQTYQPQHF
TGTGCCTGGCAGGGACAGACTTATCAGCCCCAGCATTTT
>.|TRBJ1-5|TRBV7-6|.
CASSLGEVRGPQHF
TGTGCCAGCAGCTTAGGGGAGGTCCGCGGGCCCCAGCATTTT
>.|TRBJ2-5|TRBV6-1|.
CASSEWGPQETQYF
TGTGCCAGCAGTGAATGGGGCCCCCAAGAGACCCAGTACTTC
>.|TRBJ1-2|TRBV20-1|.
CSVPIAGGYTF
TGCAGTGTACCCATCGCCGGAGGCTACACCTTC
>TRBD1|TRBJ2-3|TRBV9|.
CASSVAFETGADTQYF
TGTGCCAGCAGCGTAGCTTTTGAGACAGGGGCAGATACGCAGTATTTT
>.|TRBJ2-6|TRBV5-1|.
CASSLAPWGANVLTF
TGCGCCAGCAGCTTGGCGCCGTGGGGGGCCAACGTCCTGACTTTC
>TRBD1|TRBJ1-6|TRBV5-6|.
CASSLEGTENSPLHF
TGTGCCAGCAGCTTGGAGGGGACAGAGAATTCACCCCTCCACTTT
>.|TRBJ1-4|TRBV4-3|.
CASSQVAGGNNEKLFF
TGCGCCAGCAGCCAAGTGGCGGGAGGGAATAATGAAAAACTGTTTTTT